This T cell receptor beta chain was identified in a study of T-cell reconstitution after alpha-beta-depleted transplantation in children. This clonotype has more than one count but fewer than ten. Antigen unknown. Unique molecular identifiers were incorporated when the TCRbeta library was constructed. TCRdb independently ran MiXCR on the PCR reads; one entry per CDR3 protein. The sample records approximately 230,000 distinct CDR3 sequences, about 24% being singletons. Study-wide results and caveats: Reportedly, roughly two months post-transplant, alpha-beta T cells arose from several hundred expanded graft clones. One year post-transplant, T-cell counts and diversity were largely derived from T cells produced anew.

Sequencing was performed on PBMCs, mostly from graft donor cells, taken 360 days after TCRalphabeta/CD19-depleted stem cell transplant. The origin of this receptor is a female patient between 2 and 10 years old who had a stem cell transplant for congenital amegakaryocytic thrombocytopenia, so the T cells may come from the graft donor.

CDR3 sequence reads: CASSWDRAANTEAFF. The CDR3 DNA sequence: TGCGCCAGCAGCTGGGACAGGGCCGCGAACACTGAAGCTTTCTTT. The chain carries TRBV5-1 and TRBJ1-1, with 9 bases that match TRBD1. The germline V gene has CDR1 SGHRS and CDR2 YFSETQ. The J segment lost 1 base and the V segment lost 3 bases, leaving 4 bases of the junction unmatched. The CDR3 runs 15 residues.